This T cell receptor (beta chain) was recorded in a study of T cells in Graves' hyperthyroidism and ophthalmopathy. Points from the study as a whole: Classification by a 13 V-J model distinguished ophthalmopathy from stable hyperthyroidism. Blood also held most thyroid clonotypes expanded beyond 0.001.

In the case of this clonotype: The antigen remains undetermined.

CDR3 length: 13 amino acids. The germline V gene has CDR1 SGHVS and CDR2 FNYEAQ. Trimming pared 5 bases from V and 4 bases from J, leaving 11 bases between. Amplified regions were TCR beta CDR3 sequences from RNA transcripts. The TCR CDR3 first-round RT-PCR relied on the HTBI primer set. MiXCR, applied by TCRdb to the multiplex PCR reads, yields one record per CDR3 protein. The sample lists a few hundred thousand distinct CDR3 sequences; 46% were seen once. Graves' hyperthyroidism showing no ophthalmopathy progression within 18 months was considered stable. The hyperthyroidism patients had all been newly diagnosed, and their disease duration was under 2 months. Their ages ranged from 18 to 65 years.

What was sequenced was peripheral blood or thyroid tissue (not recorded which). The chain has TRBV7-6 and TRBJ1-1; D is possibly TRBD1 (6 bases). The sequence was collected from a woman between 18 and 30 years old with Graves' hyperthyroidism. CDR3 DNA sequence: TGTGCCAGCAGCAGGGGGGAATCCACTGAAGCTTTCTTT. This encodes CASSRGESTEAFF.